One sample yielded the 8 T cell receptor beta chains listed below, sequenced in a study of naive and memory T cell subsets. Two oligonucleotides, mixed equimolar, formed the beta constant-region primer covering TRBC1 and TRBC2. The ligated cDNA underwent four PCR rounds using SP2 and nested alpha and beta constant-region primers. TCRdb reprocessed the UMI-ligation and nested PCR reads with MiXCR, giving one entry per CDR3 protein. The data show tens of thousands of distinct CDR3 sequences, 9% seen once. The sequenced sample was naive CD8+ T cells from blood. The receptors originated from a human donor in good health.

In nucleotides, the CDR3 is TGCGCCAGCAGCCTCAGGGGGAGGGCAGATGAGCAGTTCTTC. It translates to CASSLRGRADEQFF. The chain joins TRBV4-1 to TRBJ2-1; D could derive from TRBD1 or TRBD2 (7 bases each). The germline gives CDR1 MGHRA, CDR2 YSYEKL. V lost 4 bases and J 8 bases, leaving 15 bases between the germline ends. This CDR3 contains 14 residues.

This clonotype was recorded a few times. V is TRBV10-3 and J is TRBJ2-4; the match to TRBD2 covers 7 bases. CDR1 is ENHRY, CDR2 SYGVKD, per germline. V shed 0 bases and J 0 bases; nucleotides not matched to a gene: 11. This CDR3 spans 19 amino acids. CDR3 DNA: TGTGCCATCAGTGAGTCAGAGGGGACTATTCGAAAAGCCAAAAACATTCAGTACTTC. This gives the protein CAISESEGTIRKAKNIQYF.

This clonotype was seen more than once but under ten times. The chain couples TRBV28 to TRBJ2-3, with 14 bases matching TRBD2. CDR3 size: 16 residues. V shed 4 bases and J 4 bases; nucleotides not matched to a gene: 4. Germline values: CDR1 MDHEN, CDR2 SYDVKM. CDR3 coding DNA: TGTGCCAGCAGTTCGGGACTAGCGGGAGACTCAGATACGCAGTATTTT. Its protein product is CASSSGLAGDSDTQYF.

The CDR3 bases are TGCAGTGCTAGTAGTCTGGACGGGGGCGACTACGAGCAGTACTTC. Translated, it gives CSASSLDGGDYEQYF. This rearrangement joins TRBV20-1 to TRBJ2-7; D may be TRBD1 or TRBD2 (6 bases each). The CDR3 loop spans 15 amino acids. Trimming left V 3 bases short and J 3 bases short, with 18 bases between. The germline V gene has CDR1 DFQATT and CDR2 SNEGSKA (reference sequence).

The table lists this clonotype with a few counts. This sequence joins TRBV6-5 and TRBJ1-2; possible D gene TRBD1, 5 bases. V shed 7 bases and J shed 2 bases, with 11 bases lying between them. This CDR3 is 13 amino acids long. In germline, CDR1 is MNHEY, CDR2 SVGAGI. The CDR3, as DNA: TGTGCCAGCAAGTTGAACAGGAACTATGGCTACACCTTC. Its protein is CASKLNRNYGYTF.

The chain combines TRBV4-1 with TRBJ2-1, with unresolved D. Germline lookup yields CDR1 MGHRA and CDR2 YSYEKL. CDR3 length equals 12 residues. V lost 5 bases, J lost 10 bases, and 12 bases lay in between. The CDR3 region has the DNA TGCGCCAGCAGCATAGGCGTCCGGGAGCAGTTCTTC. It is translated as CASSIGVREQFF.

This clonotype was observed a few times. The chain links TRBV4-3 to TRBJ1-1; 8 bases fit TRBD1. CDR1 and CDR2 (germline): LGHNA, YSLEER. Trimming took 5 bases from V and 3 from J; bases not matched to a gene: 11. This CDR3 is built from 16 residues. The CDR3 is CASSYRTGLYDTEAFF. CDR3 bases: TGCGCCAGCAGCTACCGGACAGGGTTATATGACACTGAAGCTTTCTTT.

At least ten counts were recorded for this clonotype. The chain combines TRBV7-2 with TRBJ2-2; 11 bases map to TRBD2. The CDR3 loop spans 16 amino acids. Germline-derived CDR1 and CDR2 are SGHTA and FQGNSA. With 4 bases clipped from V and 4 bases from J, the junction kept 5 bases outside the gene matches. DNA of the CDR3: TGTGCCAGCAGCTATAGCGGGAGGGCCGGCACCGGGGAGCTGTTTTTT. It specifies CASSYSGRAGTGELFF.